The following is a TCR beta chain sequence with its context. Its antigen is still unknown. No much larger clone exists at a distance of one base, and base qualities are not known. The library was made by RACE. The sequencer was a NextSeq 500. During library preparation, unique molecular identifiers were attached to individual cDNA molecules so that TCRs could be counted in a quantitative, reproducible way. Each blood RNA sample was used to sequence both TCR alpha and TCR beta chains. The study's own analysis went as follows. A median of about 87,000 TCRs per sample was observed, with a range of about 23,224 to 690,600. The Decombinator software suite was used to annotate the V, J and CDR3 of the TCR reads. To make PS versus PT1 abundance plots, every sample was subsampled to the same number of TCRs (28,000). Expanded TCRs were defined as absent before sensitization and observed at least eight times at the 2-week time point. TCRdb took the public reads, trimmed them with fastp at Q25, ran MiXCR for clone calling and kept in-frame beta chains. Records with the same CDR3 protein are collapsed into one entry carrying the most frequent genes and DNA. The V and J calls here are based on TCRdb, not the publication. This sample lists 70,000 to 80,000 distinct CDR3 sequences; approximately 29% were detected once. The ten largest clones add up to approximately 9.1% of the sample.

The sample belongs to a study of human T cells and chemical hapten exposure (dated by TCRdb to the early 2020s). Background for the entire study: For sensitization, 2% DPC in acetone was applied to a 2 cm by 2 cm area of upper inner arm skin. Patients additionally received weekly therapeutic DPC doses to the scalp throughout the approximately 25-week study period. Patch testing on the upper back used Finn chambers containing 0.01% DPC, with scoring done after 6 days according to International Contact Dermatitis Research Group standards. The mostly female patient cohort included alopecia areata with under or over 50% scalp involvement, alopecia totalis and alopecia universalis. Libraries were pooled for sequencing, and per-sample TCR yields varied mainly because of small differences in library volumes within the pool. Peripheral blood TCR repertoire changes were tracked in vivo in alopecia patients during primary and secondary sensitization to the hapten diphenylcyclopropenone (DPC). Blood samples were taken from patients before sensitization (week 0) and at 2, 6 and about 24 weeks after DPC sensitization. For TCR sequencing, blood came from some 31 alopecia patients at anywhere from one to four time points (pre-sensitization, 2, 6 and 24 weeks).

V has 7 bases trimmed and J has 6 bases trimmed; junction bases matching no gene number 6. CDR1 and CDR2 are drawn from the germline V gene: MGHDK, SYGVNS. The CDR3 sequence holds 14 residues, the cysteine and phenylalanine included. Solely the CDR3 DNA is kept, with 42 bases framed from the first base. Taken with the paper, the label for time point translates to: patch test 1, 2 weeks after DPC sensitization. Reading the label with the study, this specimen's treatment or condition is: therapeutic diphenylcyclopropenone sensitization with weekly scalp DPC. At each patch-test visit, blood was drawn before the patch test was applied. Eligible patients were aged 18 to 70, diagnosed with alopecia, deemed suitable for DPC therapy, and excluded if pregnant. Unfractionated whole blood was collected in Tempus Blood RNA tubes, and total RNA was extracted from that blood. The study at large found these results: DPC sensitization did not change the number of TCRs with a frequency above 1 in 1000, and there was no evidence of changes in global repertoire structure. A positive correlation was found between the number of PT1 expanded TCRs and patch test score, with significance reached at thresholds 8, 16 and 32 but not 4. Significantly more large CDR3 similarity clusters were formed by expanded TCRs than by pre-sensitization or healthy control sets, consistent with antigen-driven responses. After repeated subsampling, the strength of the expansion versus patch-test correlation and the threshold at which it became significant changed. Alopecia, a presumed autoimmune disease, was present in all patients, so the immune response of the patients might differ from that of healthy individuals.

This sample comprised whole blood, obtained in connection with sensitization to the hapten diphenylcyclopropenone (DPC). Recombination joined TRBV25-1 with TRBJ1-6, and 7 junctional nucleotides match TRBD1. This sequence originates from a man between 40 and 49 years old with alopecia areata. Some clones in this sample may be carry-over from other donors' samples. CDR3 reads: CASTLGTVNSPLHF. In nucleotide form, the sequence is TGTGCCAGCACCTTGGGGACAGTTAATTCACCCCTCCACTTT. Reference TRBV25-1 and TRBJ1-6 proteins supply the regions before and after the CDR3; the full variable domain is: EADIYQTPRYLVIGTGKKITLECSQTMGHDKMYWYQQDPGMELHLIHYSYGVNSTEKGDLSSESTVSRIRTEHFPLTLESARPSHTSQYLCASTLGTVNSPLHFGNGTRLTVT.